What follows describes a single T cell receptor (beta chain). Its target is unknown. CD45RO+ cells joined CCR7-negative CD45RA+ TemRA cells to form CD8 memory. This entry comes from a study of shared clonotypes between healthy human individuals. Method: immunoSEQ multiplex PCR; TCRdb's copy keeps in-frame clones and lacks some. This sample has approximately 350,000 clones, with approximately 97% found just once. Overall study results and limits: Clonotype sharing among donors was expected to depend on sequencing depth. Memory subsets generally showed smaller estimated richness than naive subsets did.

Sequencing input: memory CD8+ T cells sorted from blood. Subset indicated: CD45RO+ cells pooled with CCR7-negative TemRA cells. The TCR comes from a young man in good health.

CDR3 sequence reads: CASSLPGPGSEKLFF. The CDR3 DNA reads TGTGCCAGCAGTCTGCCCGGGCCAGGGAGTGAAAAACTGTTTTTT. V usage is TRBV28 and J usage is TRBJ1-4; TRBD1 is a possible D gene (5 bases). V dropped 5 bases and J dropped 7 bases, with 17 bases sitting between them. The CDR3 contains 15 residues. Germline values: CDR1 MDHEN, CDR2 SYDVKM.